Listed below are T cell receptor beta chains from one sample, sequenced in a study of blood T cell repertoires in COVID-19. Repertoires were generated with immunoSEQ multiplex PCR, while TCRdb's copy carries only in-frame clones and drops some. The data show tens of thousands of clones, roughly 88% seen once. The sequenced material came from peripheral blood. Receptors originate from a human donor in a cohort sampled during active COVID-19. Each CDR3 is given with its conserved first and last residue. Fields, in order: J gene, clone size, V gene, D gene, CDR3 protein, CDR3 DNA. A D gene is named only where the DNA matches it firmly. Rows give clone size only sometimes, using once, few, many, or a class for an expanded clone.

j_gene: TRBJ2-3
abundance: NA
v_gene: TRBV19
d_gene: NA
CDR3aa: CASSIGAPTDTQYF
CDR3nt: TGTGCCAGTAGTATCGGAGCGCCGACAGATACGCAGTATTTT

j_gene: TRBJ2-5
abundance: NA
v_gene: TRBV5-1
d_gene: TRBD1
CDR3aa: CASSDRDRGSAETQYF
CDR3nt: TGCGCCAGCAGCGATCGGGACAGGGGGTCTGCAGAGACCCAGTACTTC

j_gene: TRBJ2-1
abundance: NA
v_gene: TRBV3-1/TRBV3-2
d_gene: TRBD2
CDR3aa: CASSQSGTSGRGEQFF
CDR3nt: TGTGCCAGCAGCCAGTCAGGGACTAGCGGGAGGGGTGAGCAGTTCTTC

j_gene: TRBJ1-4
abundance: once
v_gene: TRBV30
d_gene: NA
CDR3aa: CAWSPPGRGLFF
CDR3nt: TGTGCCTGGAGTCCGCCAGGCAGGGGCCTGTTTTTT

j_gene: TRBJ2-7
abundance: NA
v_gene: TRBV28
d_gene: TRBD1
CDR3aa: CASSFRTGGTYEQYF
CDR3nt: TGTGCCAGCAGTTTCCGGACAGGGGGGACCTACGAGCAGTACTTC

j_gene: TRBJ1-5
abundance: NA
v_gene: TRBV3-1/TRBV3-2
d_gene: NA
CDR3aa: CASSPDGSSNQPQHF
CDR3nt: TGTGCCAGCAGCCCCGACGGGAGTAGCAATCAGCCCCAGCATTTT

j_gene: TRBJ2-1
abundance: NA
v_gene: TRBV18
d_gene: TRBD1
CDR3aa: CASSRDRAIGGPNEQFF
CDR3nt: TGTGCCAGCTCACGGGACAGGGCTATAGGAGGGCCCAATGAGCAGTTCTTC

j_gene: TRBJ2-2
abundance: NA
v_gene: TRBV3-1/TRBV3-2
d_gene: NA
CDR3aa: CASSQEVRPEAGELFF
CDR3nt: TGTGCCAGCAGCCAAGAGGTGCGGCCCGAGGCCGGGGAGCTGTTTTTT

j_gene: TRBJ2-1
abundance: few
v_gene: TRBV7-2
d_gene: TRBD2
CDR3aa: CASSLGPAGVNNEQFF
CDR3nt: TGTGCCAGCAGCTTAGGTCCAGCGGGGGTTAACAATGAGCAGTTCTTC

j_gene: TRBJ1-1
abundance: NA
v_gene: TRBV12-3/TRBV12-4
d_gene: TRBD1
CDR3aa: CASSPGQGWVF
CDR3nt: TGTGCCAGCAGTCCTGGACAGGGGTGGGTCTTT

j_gene: TRBJ2-5
abundance: NA
v_gene: TRBV19
d_gene: NA
CDR3aa: CASSTSPGETQYF
CDR3nt: TGTGCCAGTAGTACCTCCCCGGGGGAGACCCAGTACTTC

j_gene: TRBJ2-7
abundance: NA
v_gene: TRBV28
d_gene: NA
CDR3aa: CASRPSRGGNSYEQYF
CDR3nt: TGTGCCAGCAGACCATCACGAGGAGGAAATTCGTACGAGCAGTACTTC

j_gene: TRBJ2-7
abundance: NA
v_gene: TRBV30
d_gene: TRBD1
CDR3aa: CAWSPTDRAPSYEQYF
CDR3nt: TGTGCCTGGAGTCCGACCGACAGGGCCCCCTCCTACGAGCAGTACTTC

j_gene: TRBJ1-3
abundance: many
v_gene: TRBV2
d_gene: NA
CDR3aa: CASTFDPTVNSGNTIYF
CDR3nt: TGTGCCAGCACCTTCGACCCGACAGTAAACTCTGGAAACACCATATATTTT

j_gene: TRBJ2-7
abundance: NA
v_gene: TRBV7-2
d_gene: NA
CDR3aa: CASSLVNGGVYF
CDR3nt: TGTGCCAGCAGCTTAGTTAACGGGGGAGTGTACTTC

j_gene: TRBJ1-2
abundance: NA
v_gene: TRBV28
d_gene: NA
CDR3aa: CASSFLIKNGYTF
CDR3nt: TGTGCCAGCAGTTTCCTAATAAAGAATGGCTACACCTTC

j_gene: TRBJ1-1
abundance: NA
v_gene: TRBV5-1
d_gene: NA
CDR3aa: CASSLYQGQNTEAFF
CDR3nt: TGCGCCAGCAGCTTATATCAGGGACAGAACACTGAAGCTTTCTTT

j_gene: TRBJ2-7
abundance: NA
v_gene: TRBV5-1
d_gene: TRBD2
CDR3aa: CASSPAAGGSEEQYF
CDR3nt: TGCGCCAGCAGCCCGGCAGCGGGAGGATCTGAAGAGCAGTACTTC

j_gene: TRBJ2-1
abundance: once
v_gene: TRBV6-2/TRBV6-3
d_gene: TRBD2
CDR3aa: CASSYELAGGQYYNEQFF
CDR3nt: TGTGCCAGCAGTTACGAACTAGCGGGGGGGCAGTATTACAATGAGCAGTTCTTC

j_gene: TRBJ1-3
abundance: once
v_gene: TRBV19
d_gene: NA
CDR3aa: CASSIGLGGETGNTIYF
CDR3nt: TGTGCCAGTAGTATAGGCTTAGGGGGAGAAACTGGAAACACCATATATTTT

j_gene: TRBJ2-1
abundance: NA
v_gene: TRBV6-4
d_gene: NA
CDR3aa: CASSAGYGEQFF
CDR3nt: TGTGCCAGCAGTGCAGGGTATGGTGAGCAGTTCTTC

j_gene: TRBJ2-7
abundance: NA
v_gene: TRBV20-1
d_gene: TRBD2
CDR3aa: CSASRTSGGLEYEQYF
CDR3nt: TGCAGTGCTAGTCGGACTAGCGGGGGTCTGGAATACGAGCAGTACTTC

j_gene: TRBJ2-7
abundance: NA
v_gene: TRBV29-1
d_gene: NA
CDR3aa: CSHHHTETYEQYF
CDR3nt: TGCAGCCACCATCACACAGAGACCTACGAGCAGTACTTC

j_gene: TRBJ1-3
abundance: once
v_gene: TRBV7-2
d_gene: NA
CDR3aa: CASTFTGTDGNTIYF
CDR3nt: TGTGCCAGCACCTTTACAGGAACCGATGGAAACACCATATATTTT

j_gene: TRBJ1-6
abundance: NA
v_gene: TRBV18
d_gene: NA
CDR3aa: CASSPPGLGGRPLHF
CDR3nt: TGTGCCAGCTCACCACCGGGGCTCGGGGGGCGACCCCTCCACTTT

j_gene: TRBJ2-6
abundance: NA
v_gene: TRBV2
d_gene: NA
CDR3aa: CASVKGASGANVLTF
CDR3nt: TGTGCCAGTGTAAAGGGAGCCTCTGGGGCCAACGTCCTGACTTTC

j_gene: TRBJ2-1
abundance: NA
v_gene: TRBV7-9
d_gene: NA
CDR3aa: CASSFLSEQFF
CDR3nt: TGTGCCAGCAGCTTCCTAAGTGAGCAGTTCTTC

j_gene: TRBJ2-7
abundance: NA
v_gene: TRBV4-2
d_gene: NA
CDR3aa: CASSQVEGDSYEQYF
CDR3nt: TGTGCCAGCAGCCAAGTCGAGGGGGACTCCTACGAGCAGTACTTC

j_gene: TRBJ1-5
abundance: NA
v_gene: TRBV19
d_gene: TRBD1
CDR3aa: CASSPGTGIVGNQPQHF
CDR3nt: TGTGCCAGTAGCCCCGGGACAGGGATTGTGGGGAATCAGCCCCAGCATTTT